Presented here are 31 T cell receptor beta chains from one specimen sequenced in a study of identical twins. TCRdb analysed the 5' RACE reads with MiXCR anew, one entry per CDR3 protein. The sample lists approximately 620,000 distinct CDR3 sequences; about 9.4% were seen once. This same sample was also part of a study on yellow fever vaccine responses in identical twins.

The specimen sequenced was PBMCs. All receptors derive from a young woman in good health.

Here the CDR3 DNA reads TGCAGTGCTCCCGCTCGGACAGGGACTGAAGCTTTCTTT. This codes for CSAPARTGTEAFF. This chain links TRBV20-1 with TRBJ1-1, with 8 bases lining up with TRBD1. The germline V gene encodes CDR1 DFQATT and CDR2 SNEGSKA (reference sequence). CDR3 length: 13 amino acids. V dropped 5 bases and J dropped 5; count of bases not matched to a gene: 7.

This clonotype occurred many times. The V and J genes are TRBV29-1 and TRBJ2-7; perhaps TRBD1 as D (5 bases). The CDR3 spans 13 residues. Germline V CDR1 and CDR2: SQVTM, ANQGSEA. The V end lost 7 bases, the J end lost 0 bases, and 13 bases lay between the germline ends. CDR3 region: CSGLQESSYEQYF. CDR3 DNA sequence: TGCAGCGGGCTACAGGAAAGCTCCTACGAGCAGTACTTC.

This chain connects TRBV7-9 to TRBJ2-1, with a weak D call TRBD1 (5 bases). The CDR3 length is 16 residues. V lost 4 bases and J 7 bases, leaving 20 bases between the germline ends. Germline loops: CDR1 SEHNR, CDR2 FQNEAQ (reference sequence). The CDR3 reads CASSSGWAGSRNEQFF. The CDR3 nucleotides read TGTGCCAGCAGCTCTGGGTGGGCAGGGTCGAGGAATGAGCAGTTCTTC.

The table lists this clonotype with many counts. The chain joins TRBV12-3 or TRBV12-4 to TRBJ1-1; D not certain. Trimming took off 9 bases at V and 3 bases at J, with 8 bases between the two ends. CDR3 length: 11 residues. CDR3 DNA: TGTGCCAGTTGGAGGCACACTGAAGCTTTCTTT. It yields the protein CASWRHTEAFF.

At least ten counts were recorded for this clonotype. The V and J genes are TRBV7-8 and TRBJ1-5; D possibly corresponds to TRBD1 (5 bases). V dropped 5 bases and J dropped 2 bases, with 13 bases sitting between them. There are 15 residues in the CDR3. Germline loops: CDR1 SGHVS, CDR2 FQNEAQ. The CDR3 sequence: CASSPLGGGNQPQHF. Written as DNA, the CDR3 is TGTGCCAGCAGCCCCCTTGGAGGGGGCAATCAGCCCCAGCATTTT.

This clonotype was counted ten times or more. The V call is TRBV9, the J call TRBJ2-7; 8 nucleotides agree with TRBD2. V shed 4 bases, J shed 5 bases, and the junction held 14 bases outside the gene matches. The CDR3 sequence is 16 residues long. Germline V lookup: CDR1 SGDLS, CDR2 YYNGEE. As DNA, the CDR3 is TGTGCCAGCAGCCCCTCCCCCGGACTAGCCTTCGACGAGCAGTACTTC. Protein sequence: CASSPSPGLAFDEQYF.

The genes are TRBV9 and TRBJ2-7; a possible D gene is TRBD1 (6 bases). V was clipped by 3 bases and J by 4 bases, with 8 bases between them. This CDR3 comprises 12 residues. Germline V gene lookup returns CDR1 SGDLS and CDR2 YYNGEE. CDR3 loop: CASSAGEYEQYF. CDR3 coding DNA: TGTGCCAGCAGCGCAGGGGAGTACGAGCAGTACTTC. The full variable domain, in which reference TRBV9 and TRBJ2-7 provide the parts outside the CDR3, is DSGVTQTPKHLITATGQRVTLRCSPRSGDLSVYWYQQSLDQGLQFLIQYYNGEERAKGNILERFSAQQFPDLHSELNLSSLELGDSALYFCASSAGEYEQYFGPGTRLTVT.

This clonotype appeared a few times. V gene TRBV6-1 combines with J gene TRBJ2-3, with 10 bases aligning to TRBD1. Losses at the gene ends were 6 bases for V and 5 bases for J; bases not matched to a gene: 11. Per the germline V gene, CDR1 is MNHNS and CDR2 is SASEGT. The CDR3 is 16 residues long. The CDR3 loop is CASSRSGTGVVDTQYF. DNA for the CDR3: TGTGCCAGCAGCCGCTCCGGGACAGGGGTTGTAGATACGCAGTATTTT.

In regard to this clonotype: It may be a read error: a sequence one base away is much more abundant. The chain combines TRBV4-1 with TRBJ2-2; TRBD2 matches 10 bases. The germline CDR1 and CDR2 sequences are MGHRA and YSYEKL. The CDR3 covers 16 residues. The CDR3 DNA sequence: TGCGCCAGCACCTCGGGACTAGCGCCGTTCACCGGGGACCTGTTTTTT. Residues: CASTSGLAPFTGDLFF.

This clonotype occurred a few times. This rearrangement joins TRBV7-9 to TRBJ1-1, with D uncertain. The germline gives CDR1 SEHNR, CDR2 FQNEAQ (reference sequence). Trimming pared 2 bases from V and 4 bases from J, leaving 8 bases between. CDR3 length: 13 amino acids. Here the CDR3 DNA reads TGTGCCAGCAGCTTAAAAGGGAGCACTGAAGCTTTCTTT. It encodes CASSLKGSTEAFF.

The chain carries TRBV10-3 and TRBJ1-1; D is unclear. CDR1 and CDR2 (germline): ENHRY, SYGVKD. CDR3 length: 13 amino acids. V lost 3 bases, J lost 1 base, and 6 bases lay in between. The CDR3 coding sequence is TGTGCCATCAGTGATGGGGAGAACACTGAAGCTTTCTTT. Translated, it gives CAISDGENTEAFF.

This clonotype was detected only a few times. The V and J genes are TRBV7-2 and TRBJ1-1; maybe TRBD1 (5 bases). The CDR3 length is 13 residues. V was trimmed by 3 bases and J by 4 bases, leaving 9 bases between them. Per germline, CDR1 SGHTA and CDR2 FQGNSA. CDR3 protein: CASSFGGVTEAFF. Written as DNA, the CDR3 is TGTGCCAGCAGCTTCGGGGGGGTCACTGAAGCTTTCTTT.

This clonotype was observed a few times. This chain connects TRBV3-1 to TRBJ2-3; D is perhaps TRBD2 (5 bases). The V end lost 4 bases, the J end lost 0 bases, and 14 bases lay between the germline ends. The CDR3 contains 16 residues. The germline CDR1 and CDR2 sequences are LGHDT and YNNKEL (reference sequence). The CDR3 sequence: CASSPLGWASTDTQYF. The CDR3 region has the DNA TGTGCCAGCAGCCCACTAGGGTGGGCTAGCACAGATACGCAGTATTTT.

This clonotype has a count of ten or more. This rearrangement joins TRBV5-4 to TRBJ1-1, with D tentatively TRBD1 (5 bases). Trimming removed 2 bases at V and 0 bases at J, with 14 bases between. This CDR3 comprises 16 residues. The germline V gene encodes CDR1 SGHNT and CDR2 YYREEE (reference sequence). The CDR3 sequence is CASSFDLQGMNTEAFF. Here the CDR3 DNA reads TGTGCCAGCAGCTTCGACCTTCAGGGAATGAACACTGAAGCTTTCTTT.

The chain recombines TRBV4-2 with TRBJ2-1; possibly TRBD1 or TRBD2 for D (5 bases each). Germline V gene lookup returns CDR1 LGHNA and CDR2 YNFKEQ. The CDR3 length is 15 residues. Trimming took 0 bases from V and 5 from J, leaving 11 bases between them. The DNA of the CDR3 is TGTGCCAGCAGCCAAGATTCCCGGGACGACAATGAGCAGTTCTTC. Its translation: CASSQDSRDDNEQFF.

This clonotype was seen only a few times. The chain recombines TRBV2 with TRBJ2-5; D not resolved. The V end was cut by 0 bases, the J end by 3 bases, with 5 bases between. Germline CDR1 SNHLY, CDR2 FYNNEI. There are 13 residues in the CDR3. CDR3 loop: CASSEANEETQYF. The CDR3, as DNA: TGTGCCAGCAGTGAAGCAAACGAAGAGACCCAGTACTTC.

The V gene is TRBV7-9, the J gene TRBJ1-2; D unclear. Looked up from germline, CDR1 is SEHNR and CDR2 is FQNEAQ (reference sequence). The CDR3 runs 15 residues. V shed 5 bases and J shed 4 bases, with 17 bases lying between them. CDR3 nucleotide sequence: TGTGCCAGCAGCACGATTTTCCGGGAGCCCTATGGCTACACCTTC. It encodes CASSTIFREPYGYTF. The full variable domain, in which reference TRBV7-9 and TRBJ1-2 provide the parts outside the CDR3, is DTGVSQNPRHKITKRGQNVTFRCDPISEHNRLYWYRQTLGQGPEFLTYFQNEAQLEKSRLLSDRFSAERPKGSFSTLEIQRTEQGDSAMYLCASSTIFREPYGYTFGSGTRLTVV.

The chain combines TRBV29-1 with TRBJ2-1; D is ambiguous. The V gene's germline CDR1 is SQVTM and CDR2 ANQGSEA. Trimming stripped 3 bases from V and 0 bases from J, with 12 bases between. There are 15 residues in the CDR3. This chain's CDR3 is CSVDFTISSYNEQFF. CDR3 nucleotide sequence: TGCAGCGTTGATTTCACAATTAGCTCCTACAATGAGCAGTTCTTC.

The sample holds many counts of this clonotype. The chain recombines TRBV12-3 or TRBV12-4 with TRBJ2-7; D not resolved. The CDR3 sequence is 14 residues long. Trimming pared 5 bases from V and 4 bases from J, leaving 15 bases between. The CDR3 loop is CASSPTAIGYEQYF. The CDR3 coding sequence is TGTGCCAGCAGTCCCACCGCAATAGGATACGAGCAGTACTTC.

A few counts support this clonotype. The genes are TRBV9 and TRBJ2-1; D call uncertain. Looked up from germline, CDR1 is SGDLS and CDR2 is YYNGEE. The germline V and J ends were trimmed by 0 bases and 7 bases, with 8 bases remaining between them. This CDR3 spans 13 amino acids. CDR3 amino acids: CASSVVSPNEQFF. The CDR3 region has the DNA TGTGCCAGCAGCGTAGTCAGTCCTAATGAGCAGTTCTTC.

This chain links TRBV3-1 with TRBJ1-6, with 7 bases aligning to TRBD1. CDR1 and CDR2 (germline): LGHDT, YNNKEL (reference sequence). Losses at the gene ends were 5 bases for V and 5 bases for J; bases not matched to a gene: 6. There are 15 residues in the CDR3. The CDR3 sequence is CASSSRDRDNSPLHF. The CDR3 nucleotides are TGTGCCAGCAGCTCTCGAGACAGGGATAATTCACCCCTCCACTTT.

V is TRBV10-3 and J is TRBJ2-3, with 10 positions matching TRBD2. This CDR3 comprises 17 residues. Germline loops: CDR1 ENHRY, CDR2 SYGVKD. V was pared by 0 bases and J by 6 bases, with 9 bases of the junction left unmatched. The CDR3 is CAISESSSGGPGDTQYF. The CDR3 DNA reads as TGTGCCATCAGTGAGTCCAGTAGCGGGGGGCCGGGGGATACGCAGTATTTT.

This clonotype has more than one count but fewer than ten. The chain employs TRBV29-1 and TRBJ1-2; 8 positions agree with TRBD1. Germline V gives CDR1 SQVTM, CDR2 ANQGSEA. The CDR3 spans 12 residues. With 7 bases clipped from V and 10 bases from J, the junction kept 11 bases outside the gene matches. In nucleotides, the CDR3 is TGCAGCGCCCCCGACCCGACAGGGGTCTACACCTTC. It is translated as CSAPDPTGVYTF.

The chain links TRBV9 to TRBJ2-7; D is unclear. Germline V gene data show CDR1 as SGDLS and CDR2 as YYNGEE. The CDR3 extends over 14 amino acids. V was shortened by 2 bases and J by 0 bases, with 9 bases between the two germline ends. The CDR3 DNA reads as TGTGCCAGCAGCGTTGTAGGTGACTCCTACGAGCAGTACTTC. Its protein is CASSVVGDSYEQYF.

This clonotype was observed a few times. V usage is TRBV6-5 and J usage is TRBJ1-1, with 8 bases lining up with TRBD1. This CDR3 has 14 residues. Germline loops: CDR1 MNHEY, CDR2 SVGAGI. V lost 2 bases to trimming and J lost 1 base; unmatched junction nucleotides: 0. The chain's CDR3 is CASSYTGGNTEAFF. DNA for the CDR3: TGTGCCAGCAGTTACACAGGGGGGAACACTGAAGCTTTCTTT.

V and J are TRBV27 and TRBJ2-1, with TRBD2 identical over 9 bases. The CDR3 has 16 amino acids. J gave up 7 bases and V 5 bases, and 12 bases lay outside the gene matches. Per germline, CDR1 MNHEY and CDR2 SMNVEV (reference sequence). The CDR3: CASSDRNLAGVNEQFF. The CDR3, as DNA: TGTGCCAGCAGTGACCGTAATTTAGCGGGGGTTAATGAGCAGTTCTTC.

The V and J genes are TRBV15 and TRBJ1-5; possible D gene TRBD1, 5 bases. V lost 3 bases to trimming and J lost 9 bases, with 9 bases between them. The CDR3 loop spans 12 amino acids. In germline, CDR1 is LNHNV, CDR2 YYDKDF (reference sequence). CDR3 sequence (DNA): TGTGCCACCAGCAGCGACAGAGCGCCCCAGCATTTT. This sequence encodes CATSSDRAPQHF. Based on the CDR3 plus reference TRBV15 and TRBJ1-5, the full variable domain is DAMVIQNPRYQVTQFGKPVTLSCSQTLNHNVMYWYQQKSSQAPKLLFHYYDKDFNNEADTPDNFQSRRPNTSFCFLDIRSPGLGDTAMYLCATSSDRAPQHFGDGTRLSIL.

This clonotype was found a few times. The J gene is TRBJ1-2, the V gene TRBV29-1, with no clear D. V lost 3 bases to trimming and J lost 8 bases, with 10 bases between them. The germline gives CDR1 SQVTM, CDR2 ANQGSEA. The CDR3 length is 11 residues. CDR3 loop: CSVEGGGGYTF. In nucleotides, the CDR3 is TGCAGCGTTGAGGGAGGAGGGGGCTACACCTTC.

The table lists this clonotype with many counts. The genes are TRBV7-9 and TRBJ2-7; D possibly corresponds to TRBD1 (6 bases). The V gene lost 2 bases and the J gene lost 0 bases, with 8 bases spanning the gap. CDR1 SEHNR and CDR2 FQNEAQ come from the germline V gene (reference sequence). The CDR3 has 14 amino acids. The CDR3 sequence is CASSLTGFSYEQYF. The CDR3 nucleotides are TGTGCCAGCAGCTTAACAGGGTTCTCCTACGAGCAGTACTTC.

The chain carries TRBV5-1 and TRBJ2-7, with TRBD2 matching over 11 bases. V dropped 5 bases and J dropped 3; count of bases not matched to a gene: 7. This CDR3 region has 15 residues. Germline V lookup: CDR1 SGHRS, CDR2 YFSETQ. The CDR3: CASSRGTSGNYEQYF. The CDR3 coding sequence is TGCGCCAGCAGTCGAGGGACTAGCGGAAACTACGAGCAGTACTTC.

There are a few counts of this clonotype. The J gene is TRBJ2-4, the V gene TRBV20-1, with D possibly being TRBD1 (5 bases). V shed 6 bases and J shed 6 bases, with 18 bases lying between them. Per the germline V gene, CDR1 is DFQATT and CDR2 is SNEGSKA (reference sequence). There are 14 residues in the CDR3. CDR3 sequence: CSANTGIPGNIQYF. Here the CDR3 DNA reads TGCAGTGCCAATACAGGAATCCCGGGAAACATTCAGTACTTC.